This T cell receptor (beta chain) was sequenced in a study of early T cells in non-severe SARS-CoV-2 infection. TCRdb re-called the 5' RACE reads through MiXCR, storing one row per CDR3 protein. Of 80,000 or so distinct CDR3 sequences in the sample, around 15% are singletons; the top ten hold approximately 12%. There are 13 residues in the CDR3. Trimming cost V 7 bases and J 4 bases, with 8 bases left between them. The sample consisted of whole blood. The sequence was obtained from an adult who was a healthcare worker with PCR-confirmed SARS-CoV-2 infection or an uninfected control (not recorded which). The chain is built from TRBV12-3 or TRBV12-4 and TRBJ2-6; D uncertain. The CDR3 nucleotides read TGTGCCAGCACTGAGACAGGGGCCAACGTCCTGACTTTC. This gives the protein CASTETGANVLTF.